This T cell receptor (beta chain) was observed in a study of regulatory T cells in long-lasting Graves disease. Findings and caveats of the study: Reduced TCR diversity was observed in persistent Graves' patients versus newly diagnosed patients.

The TCR beta library used iRepertoire HTBI primers with Arm-PCR amplification of CDR3. MiXCR, applied by TCRdb to the multiplex PCR reads, yields one record per CDR3 protein. The table shows almost 450,000 distinct CDR3 sequences, with about a sixth occurring only once. There are many counts of this clonotype. Its antigen remains unidentified. Time point specified: newly diagnosed GD, antithyroid drugs for less than 3 months. Isolated PBMC RNA provided the starting material for the TCR library. The germline CDR1 and CDR2 sequences are DFQATT and SNEGSKA (reference sequence). This CDR3 has 16 residues. The ends were cut back, 0 bases at V and 2 bases at J, with 13 bases in the middle. These records were also assigned to another study, of T cells in Graves' hyperthyroidism and ophthalmopathy.

V gene TRBV20-1 combines with J gene TRBJ2-2; TRBD2 might be the D (5 bases). This sample comprised peripheral blood mononuclear cells (PBMCs), obtained at new diagnosis, from a patient treated with antithyroid drugs. This clonotype originated in a woman in her 30s with Graves disease. The CDR3 loop is CSARDRGGPNTGELFF. Here the CDR3 DNA reads TGCAGTGCTAGAGATCGAGGAGGCCCTAACACCGGGGAGCTGTTTTTT.